Given below is one TCR beta chain in context. Antigen unknown. This entry comes from a study of cytomegalovirus exposure and HLA in healthy donors. Study-level results: Later examination showed HLA-associated TCR beta chains had greater clonal expansion than equally common others. Presence/absence comparisons presumed near-even sequencing depth among donors. The analysis excluded some indistinguishable V segments, including TRBV6-2 and TRBV6-3. What was likely a sequencing artifact was a cluster of highly shared sequence variants.

CDR1 and CDR2 from the germline V gene are MGHRA and YSYEKL. The CDR3 runs 15 residues. V trimming: 1 base; J trimming: 3 bases; junction bases outside the gene matches: 3. A multiplex PCR was run with 60 Vbeta primers and 13 Jbeta primers. Only in-frame clones appear in the TCRdb table, and some are missing; sequencing was by immunoSEQ multiplex PCR. The table lists roughly 200,000 clones, around 89% of them singletons. The chain employs TRBV4-1 and TRBJ1-2; 9 nucleotides line up with TRBD1. Specimen: PBMCs. This TCR came from a young woman in good health and CMV-seronegative. The CDR3 region is CASSQVRTGDYGYTF. For the CDR3, the DNA is TGCGCCAGCAGCCAAGTTAGGACAGGGGACTATGGCTACACCTTC.